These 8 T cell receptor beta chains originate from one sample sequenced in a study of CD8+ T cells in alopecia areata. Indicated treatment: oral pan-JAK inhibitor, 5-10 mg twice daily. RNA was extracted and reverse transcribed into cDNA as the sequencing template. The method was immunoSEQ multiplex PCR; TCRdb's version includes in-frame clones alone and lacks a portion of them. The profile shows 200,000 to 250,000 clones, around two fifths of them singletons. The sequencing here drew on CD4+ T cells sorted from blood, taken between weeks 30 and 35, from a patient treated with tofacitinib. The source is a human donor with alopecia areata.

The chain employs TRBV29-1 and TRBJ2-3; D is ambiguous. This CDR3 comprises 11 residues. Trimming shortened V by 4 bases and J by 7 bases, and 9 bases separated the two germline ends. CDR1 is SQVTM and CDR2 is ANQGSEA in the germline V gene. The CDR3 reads CSVVGVNTQYF. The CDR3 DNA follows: TGCAGCGTTGTTGGGGTGAATACGCAGTATTTT.

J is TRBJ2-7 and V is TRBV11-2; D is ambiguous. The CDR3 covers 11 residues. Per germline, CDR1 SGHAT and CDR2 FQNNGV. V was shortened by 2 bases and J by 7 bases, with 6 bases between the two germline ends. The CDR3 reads CASSLYREQYF. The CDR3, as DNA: TGTGCCAGCAGCTTATATAGAGAGCAGTACTTC.

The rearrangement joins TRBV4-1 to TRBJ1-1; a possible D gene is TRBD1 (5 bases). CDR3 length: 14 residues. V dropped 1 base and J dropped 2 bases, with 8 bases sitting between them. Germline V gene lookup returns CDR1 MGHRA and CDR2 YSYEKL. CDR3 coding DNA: TGCGCCAGCAGCCAAGTGACAGCCAACACTGAAGCTTTCTTT. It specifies CASSQVTANTEAFF.

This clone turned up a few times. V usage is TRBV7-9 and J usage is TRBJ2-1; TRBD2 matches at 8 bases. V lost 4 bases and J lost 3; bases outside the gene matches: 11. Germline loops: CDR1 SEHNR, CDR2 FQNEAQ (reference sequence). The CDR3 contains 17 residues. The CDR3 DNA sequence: TGTGCCAGCAGCTCGCCAAAGAAAGCGGGAGTCTACAATGAGCAGTTCTTC. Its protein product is CASSSPKKAGVYNEQFF.

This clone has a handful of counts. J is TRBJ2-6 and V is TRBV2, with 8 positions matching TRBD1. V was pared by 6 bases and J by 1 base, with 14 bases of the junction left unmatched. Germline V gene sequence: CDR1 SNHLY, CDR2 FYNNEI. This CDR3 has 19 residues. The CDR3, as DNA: TGTGCCAGCAGGACGCTCCGGGACAGGAGACCTTCTGGGGCCAACGTCCTGACTTTC. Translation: CASRTLRDRRPSGANVLTF. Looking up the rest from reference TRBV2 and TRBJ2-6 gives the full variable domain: EPEVTQTPSHQVTQMGQEVILRCVPISNHLYFYWYRQILGQKVEFLVSFYNNEISEKSEIFDDQFSVERPDGSNFTLKIRSTKLEDSAMYFCASRTLRDRRPSGANVLTFGAGSRLTVL.

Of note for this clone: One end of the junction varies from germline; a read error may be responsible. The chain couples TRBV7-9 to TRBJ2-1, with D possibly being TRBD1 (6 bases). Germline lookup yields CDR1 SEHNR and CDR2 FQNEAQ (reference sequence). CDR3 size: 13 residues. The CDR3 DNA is TGTGCCAGCAGCATATCCGACAGGACCCGGCAAGTCTTC. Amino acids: CASSISDRTRQVF.

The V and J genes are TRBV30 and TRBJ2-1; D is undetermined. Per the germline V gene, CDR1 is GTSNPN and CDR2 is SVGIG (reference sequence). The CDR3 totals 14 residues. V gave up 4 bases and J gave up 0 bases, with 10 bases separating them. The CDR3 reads CAWKKDRSYNEQFF. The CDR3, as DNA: TGTGCCTGGAAGAAGGACCGCTCCTACAATGAGCAGTTCTTC.

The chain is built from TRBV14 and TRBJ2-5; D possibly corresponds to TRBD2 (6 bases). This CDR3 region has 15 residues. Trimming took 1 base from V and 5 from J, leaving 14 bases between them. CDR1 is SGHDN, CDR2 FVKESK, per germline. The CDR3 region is CASSQARGVRETQYF. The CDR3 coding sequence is TGTGCCAGCAGCCAAGCGCGGGGAGTCCGCGAGACCCAGTACTTC.